This T cell receptor (beta chain) was recorded in a study of human T cells and chemical hapten exposure. Study-level background: Patch tests of 0.01% DPC on the upper back were read at 6 days. From small differences in pooled library volume came most of the variation in per-sample TCR yields.

TCRdb re-analysed the RACE reads in MiXCR, keeping a single row per CDR3 protein. Among more than 55,000 distinct CDR3 sequences listed, about 9.1% were seen once. Time point here: patch test 1, 2 weeks after DPC sensitization. The treatment: therapeutic diphenylcyclopropenone sensitization with weekly scalp DPC. CDR1 is SQVTM and CDR2 is ANQGSEA in the germline V gene. The CDR3 spans 14 residues. Trimming pared 3 bases from V and 7 bases from J, leaving 16 bases between. This clonotype was detected a few times. The material was whole blood, obtained in connection with sensitization to the hapten diphenylcyclopropenone (DPC). This clonotype originated in a woman between 40 and 50 years old with alopecia areata. Some clones in this sample may be carry-over from other donors' samples. V usage is TRBV29-1 and J usage is TRBJ2-1; the D gene is possibly TRBD2 (6 bases). The CDR3 reads CSVDQGGPGNEQFF. The CDR3 DNA is TGCAGCGTTGACCAAGGAGGGCCCGGGAATGAGCAGTTCTTC.